A single sample gave rise to the 17 T cell receptor beta chains below, sequenced in a study of Ad26.COV2.S vaccination and SARS-CoV-2 variants. Repertoires were generated with immunoSEQ multiplex PCR, while TCRdb's copy carries only in-frame clones and drops some. The sample yields hundreds of thousands of clones, roughly 90% seen once. The treatment denotes: 19 received Ad26.COV2.S at low or high dose, single or two shots; several received placebo; per-sample allocation not given. Following the first vaccine or placebo injection, samples were taken on day 63. The material was peripheral blood, obtained in a trial of Ad26.COV2.S vaccine versus placebo. Receptors originate from a person between 18 and 59 years old who received the Ad26.COV2.S COVID-19 vaccine or a placebo.

The rearrangement links TRBV4-2 to TRBJ2-1; the D is unclear. Germline-derived CDR1 and CDR2 are LGHNA and YNFKEQ. Trimming took 0 bases from V and 10 from J, leaving 10 bases between them. This CDR3 comprises 13 residues. CDR3 residues: CASSQDRLSEQFF. The CDR3 region has the DNA TGTGCCAGCAGCCAAGATAGGTTATCGGAGCAGTTCTTC.

This chain connects TRBV4-1 to TRBJ2-4; maybe TRBD1 (6 bases). The V gene's germline CDR1 is MGHRA and CDR2 YSYEKL. The CDR3 totals 13 residues. Trimming removed 4 bases at V and 16 bases at J, with 20 bases between. The CDR3 reads CASSPSPPDRIYF. For the CDR3, the DNA is TGCGCCAGCAGCCCTTCCCCCCCGGACAGAATCTACTTC.

V is TRBV25-1 and J is TRBJ2-4, with D possibly being TRBD1 (6 bases). V lost 0 bases and J lost 3, with 12 bases in between. Germline-derived CDR1 and CDR2 are MGHDK and SYGVNS. The CDR3 spans 16 residues. The CDR3 nucleotides read TGTGCCAGCAGTGAATATGGAGGCAGGGGCAAAAACATTCAGTACTTC. Its translation is CASSEYGGRGKNIQYF.

V gene TRBV5-1 combines with J gene TRBJ2-5; D is perhaps TRBD1 (5 bases). Germline assignment: CDR1 SGHRS and CDR2 YFSETQ. The CDR3 is 14 amino acids. The V end was cut by 0 bases, the J end by 2 bases, with 8 bases between. The CDR3 spells CASSLGTSQETQYF. The CDR3, as DNA: TGCGCCAGCAGCTTGGGGACAAGTCAAGAGACCCAGTACTTC. The complete variable domain, with remaining parts taken from reference TRBV5-1 and TRBJ2-5, reads KAGVTQTPRYLIKTRGQQVTLSCSPISGHRSVSWYQQTPGQGLQFLFEYFSETQRNKGNFPGRFSGRQFSNSRSEMNVSTLELGDSALYLCASSLGTSQETQYFGPGTRLLVL.

The chain uses TRBV29-1 and TRBJ2-1, with D unresolved. The germline V gene has CDR1 SQVTM and CDR2 ANQGSEA. Trimming took 3 bases from V and 3 from J, leaving 9 bases between them. This CDR3 region has 13 residues. The CDR3 is CSVDGRLYNEQFF. Here the CDR3 DNA reads TGCAGCGTTGATGGACGGCTCTACAATGAGCAGTTCTTC.

V gene TRBV19 combines with J gene TRBJ1-2; a possible D gene is TRBD1 (5 bases). Trimming removed 7 bases at V and 8 bases at J, with 17 bases between. Germline loops: CDR1 LNHDA, CDR2 SQIVND (reference sequence). This CDR3 is built from 13 residues. CDR3 DNA sequence: TGTGCCAGTATAGGGGACGGTCCTGGGGGCTACACCTTC. Protein: CASIGDGPGGYTF. Full variable domain (outside the CDR3, taken from reference TRBV19 and TRBJ1-2): DGGITQSPKYLFRKEGQNVTLSCEQNLNHDAMYWYRQDPGQGLRLIYYSQIVNDFQKGDIAEGYSVSREKKESFPLTVTSAQKNPTAFYLCASIGDGPGGYTFGSGTRLTVV.

The V call is TRBV19, the J call TRBJ2-2; 9 positions match TRBD2. The germline V gene encodes CDR1 LNHDA and CDR2 SQIVND (reference sequence). Losses at the gene ends were 5 bases for V and 7 bases for J; bases not matched to a gene: 8. The CDR3 spans 15 residues. The CDR3 DNA sequence: TGTGCCAGTAGTCCTCGGACTAGCGTCGTCGGGGAGCTGTTTTTT. Its translation: CASSPRTSVVGELFF.

The chain employs TRBV30 and TRBJ2-7; 8 nucleotides match TRBD2. Germline V gene sequence: CDR1 GTSNPN, CDR2 SVGIG (reference sequence). Trimming cost V 5 bases and J 2 bases; bases outside gene matches: 5. CDR3 size: 13 residues. The CDR3 DNA reads as TGTGCCTGGCAAAAGGGACTAGCCTACGAGCAGTACTTC. Translation: CAWQKGLAYEQYF.

CDR3 DNA sequence: TGTGCCACCAGTGATTCCGTTGGCAGTCTTTACACAGATACGCAGTATTTT. It is translated as CATSDSVGSLYTDTQYF. J is TRBJ2-3 and V is TRBV24-1; D gene ambiguous. This CDR3 has 17 amino acids. The V and J ends lost 2 bases and 2 bases respectively, with 16 bases between them. Germline-derived CDR1 and CDR2 are KGHDR and SFDVKD.

The chain is built from TRBV7-8 and TRBJ2-2, with D possibly matching TRBD2 (6 bases). Per germline, CDR1 SGHVS and CDR2 FQNEAQ. There are 16 residues in the CDR3. Trimming took 1 base from V and 2 from J, leaving 11 bases between them. The CDR3 bases are TGTGCCAGCAGCTTAGGACTAGTCCCTAACACCGGGGAGCTGTTTTTT. This encodes CASSLGLVPNTGELFF.

V and J are TRBV30 and TRBJ2-2, with 9 positions matching TRBD1. The CDR3 sequence is 12 residues long. CDR1 is GTSNPN and CDR2 is SVGIG in the germline V gene (reference sequence). Trimming removed 7 bases from V and 7 bases from J; junction bases left unmatched: 4. The CDR3 DNA reads TGTGCCTTGGGACAGGGCGGCGGGGAGCTGTTTTTT. This gives the protein CALGQGGGELFF. Full variable domain (rest looked up from reference TRBV30 and TRBJ2-2): SQTIHQWPATLVQPVGSPLSLECTVEGTSNPNLYWYRQAAGRGLQLLFYSVGIGQISSEVPQNLSASRPQDRQFILSSKKLLLSDSGFYLCALGQGGGELFFGEGSRLTVL.

V and J are TRBV6-5 and TRBJ2-3; D uncertain. CDR3 length: 14 residues. Germline lookup yields CDR1 MNHEY and CDR2 SVGAGI. V dropped 4 bases and J dropped 2 bases, with 10 bases sitting between them. The CDR3 protein is CASSSGGDTDTQYF. The CDR3, as DNA: TGTGCCAGCAGTTCGGGCGGAGACACAGATACGCAGTATTTT.

This clone showed up just a few times. The rearrangement uses TRBV15 and TRBJ1-5; no clear D. Between the trimmed V and J ends, which lost 5 bases and 0 bases, there was a span of 11 bases. From germline, CDR1 is LNHNV and CDR2 YYDKDF (reference sequence). The CDR3 covers 15 residues. The CDR3 sequence: CATSRQDYSNQPQHF. CDR3 in DNA: TGTGCCACCAGCCGGCAGGATTATAGCAATCAGCCCCAGCATTTT.

This chain uses TRBV11-2 with TRBJ2-7, with D tentatively TRBD1 or TRBD2 (6 bases each). Between the trimmed V and J ends, which lost 3 bases and 6 bases, there was a span of 12 bases. The CDR3 runs to 13 residues. Germline assignment: CDR1 SGHAT and CDR2 FQNNGV. The CDR3 DNA sequence: TGTGCCAGCAGCTTTTATGAGGGGGGCGAGCAGTACTTC. Translating gives CASSFYEGGEQYF.

The chain employs TRBV7-9 and TRBJ2-5, with 14 bases lining up with TRBD2. With V trimmed by 5 bases and J by 4 bases, 9 bases remained unmatched. The CDR3 contains 17 residues. Germline loops: CDR1 SEHNR, CDR2 FQNEAQ (reference sequence). The CDR3 bases are TGTGCCAGCAGCGCCAGACTAGCGGGAGGGCCGGGAGAGACCCAGTACTTC. Translated: CASSARLAGGPGETQYF.

V usage is TRBV12-3 or TRBV12-4 and J usage is TRBJ2-1, with D hard to call. V gave up 6 bases and J gave up 5 bases, with 11 bases separating them. The CDR3 spans 13 residues. In nucleotides, the CDR3 is TGTGCCAGCAGGAAGATGGAAGACAATGAGCAGTTCTTC. This gives the protein CASRKMEDNEQFF.

The rearrangement joins TRBV7-2 to TRBJ1-2; a possible D gene is TRBD1 (5 bases). Germline V gene lookup returns CDR1 SGHTA and CDR2 FQGNSA. The CDR3 loop spans 14 amino acids. V was pared by 1 base and J by 8 bases, with 14 bases between. The CDR3 loop is CASSLGGRTTGYTF. The CDR3 bases are TGTGCCAGCAGCTTAGGTGGACGGACAACCGGCTACACCTTC.